Below are 24 T cell receptor beta chains sequenced from a single sample in a study of vaccination effects on CD4 cells after COVID-19. These receptors lack a known antigen. Measured with immunoSEQ multiplex PCR; TCRdb has only the in-frame clones, and not every one. The sample yields roughly 26,000 clones, approximately 78% seen once. Antigen-specific CD4+ T cells were expanded (with viral peptide pools) by the ViraFEST assay ahead of sequencing. Investigators separated out CD4+ T cells once 10 days of culture had passed. Infection with SARS-CoV-2 occurred in the person between March and December 2020, and PCR confirmed it. Material: CD4+ T cells from PBMCs cultured with HCoV-NL63 spike peptides, obtained before COVID-19 vaccination. These receptor sequences come from a human donor who had a prior SARS-CoV-2 infection.

The J gene is TRBJ2-1, the V gene TRBV2; 7 bases are a match to TRBD2. The CDR3 runs to 17 residues. In germline, CDR1 is SNHLY, CDR2 FYNNEI. The junction had 18 bases not matched to a gene; V was cut back by 4 bases and J by 9 bases. The CDR3 DNA is TGTGCCAGCAGTGTTTCGGGAGGACCCGGCTACACCGGTGAGCAGTTCTTC. Its translation: CASSVSGGPGYTGEQFF.

The J gene is TRBJ1-5, the V gene TRBV18; D is perhaps TRBD1 (6 bases). The CDR3 has 12 amino acids. V was shortened by 4 bases and J by 6 bases, with 7 bases between the two germline ends. The germline gives CDR1 KGHSH, CDR2 LQKENI. This CDR3 reads CASSQDSQPQHF. The CDR3 bases are TGTGCCAGCTCACAGGACAGTCAGCCCCAGCATTTT.

The rearrangement uses TRBV27 and TRBJ1-1; D not resolved. The CDR3 consists of 14 residues. Germline assignment: CDR1 MNHEY and CDR2 SMNVEV (reference sequence). V was clipped by 3 bases and J by 0 bases, with 8 bases between them. CDR3 amino acids: CASSFSQLNTEAFF. The DNA of the CDR3 is TGTGCCAGCAGTTTCAGTCAGTTGAACACTGAAGCTTTCTTT.

The chain joins TRBV5-5 to TRBJ2-2; D is unresolved. Trimming removed 5 bases at V and 5 bases at J, with 10 bases between. CDR3 size: 13 residues. Germline V gives CDR1 SGHKS, CDR2 YYEKEE (reference sequence). Written as DNA, the CDR3 is TGTGCCAGCAGTCGACCCCCAACCGGGGAGCTGTTTTTT. Translated, it gives CASSRPPTGELFF.

V is TRBV6-6 and J is TRBJ1-2, with D uncertain. CDR3 length: 11 amino acids. Germline V gene data show CDR1 as MNHNY and CDR2 as SVGAGI (reference sequence). The V and J ends lost 2 bases and 5 bases respectively, with 3 bases between them. Written as DNA, the CDR3 is TGTGCCAGCAGTTACAGTTATGGCTACACCTTC. As protein: CASSYSYGYTF.

The gene calls are TRBV10-3 and TRBJ1-1, with D perhaps matching TRBD1 (6 bases). Trimming left V 6 bases short and J 0 bases short, with 14 bases between. Germline V gene sequence: CDR1 ENHRY, CDR2 SYGVKD. CDR3 length equals 15 residues. In DNA form, the CDR3 reads TGTGCCATCAGCCAGACGACAGGCCTGAACACTGAAGCTTTCTTT. It is translated as CAISQTTGLNTEAFF.

This clone was seen just once. The DNA of the CDR3 is TGTGCCAGCAGCTTAGCAGGGGGCGCGGTAAATCAGCCCCAGCATTTT. Translation: CASSLAGGAVNQPQHF. The J gene is TRBJ1-5, the V gene TRBV2, with 8 positions matching TRBD1. The germline gives CDR1 SNHLY, CDR2 FYNNEI. J gave up 4 bases and V 6 bases, and 11 bases lay outside the gene matches. The CDR3 consists of 16 residues. The whole variable domain, remainder taken from reference TRBV2 and TRBJ1-5, is EPEVTQTPSHQVTQMGQEVILRCVPISNHLYFYWYRQILGQKVEFLVSFYNNEISEKSEIFDDQFSVERPDGSNFTLKIRSTKLEDSAMYFCASSLAGGAVNQPQHFGDGTRLSIL.

This clone appeared once. V and J are TRBV6-2 or TRBV6-3 and TRBJ2-1; 8 bases are a match to TRBD2. In germline, CDR1 is MNHEY, CDR2 SVGEGT. There are 15 residues in the CDR3. After removal of 4 bases from V and 7 bases from J, the junction contained 9 bases not matched to a gene. Here the CDR3 reads CASSWPAGEVNEQFF. In DNA, the CDR3 is TGTGCCAGCAGTTGGCCAGCGGGAGAAGTTAATGAGCAGTTCTTC.

The rearrangement joins TRBV7-6 to TRBJ2-5, with 8 bases that match TRBD2. Germline CDR1 reads SGHVS; CDR2 reads FNYEAQ. V was clipped by 0 bases and J by 3 bases; unmatched bases: 9. The CDR3 covers 17 residues. The CDR3 DNA is TGTGCCAGCAGCTTAGCGCCTCGGGAGGGCCGTAAAGAGACCCAGTACTTC. This gives the protein CASSLAPREGRKETQYF.

The rearrangement joins TRBV5-1 to TRBJ1-1; no firm D call. CDR1 and CDR2 (germline): SGHRS, YFSETQ. Trimming left V 1 base short and J 1 base short, with 11 bases between. CDR3 size: 15 residues. DNA of the CDR3: TGCGCCAGCAGCTTGTTGGGGTCACGGAACACTGAAGCTTTCTTT. It yields the protein CASSLLGSRNTEAFF.

The chain has TRBV5-4 and TRBJ2-1; 10 positions match TRBD1. With V trimmed by 4 bases and J by 2 bases, 3 bases remained unmatched. This CDR3 contains 15 residues. CDR1 and CDR2 (germline): SGHNT, YYREEE (reference sequence). The CDR3 loop reads CASSRGQGAYNEQFF. As DNA, the CDR3 is TGTGCCAGCAGCCGCGGACAGGGGGCCTACAATGAGCAGTTCTTC.

This CDR3 reads CASSERTGGIYGYGYTF. The CDR3 DNA follows: TGTGCCAGCAGTGAGAGGACAGGGGGAATTTACGGCTATGGCTACACCTTC. The chain uses TRBV6-1 and TRBJ1-2; 10 positions agree with TRBD1. Germline lookup yields CDR1 MNHNS and CDR2 SASEGT. V dropped 3 bases and J dropped 4; count of bases not matched to a gene: 11. This CDR3 has 17 amino acids.

V and J are TRBV9 and TRBJ2-5; tentatively, D is TRBD1 or TRBD2 (5 bases each). The CDR3 sequence is 14 residues long. V was cut by 4 bases and J by 9 bases, with 19 bases left in between. Germline CDR1 reads SGDLS; CDR2 reads YYNGEE. The CDR3 DNA sequence: TGTGCCAGCAGCACCTGGGGGACGGAAATGGCCCAGTACTTC. Its translation is CASSTWGTEMAQYF.

The chain joins TRBV5-1 to TRBJ1-3, with 7 bases that match TRBD1. The J segment lost 6 bases and the V segment lost 3 bases, leaving 24 bases of the junction unmatched. Germline CDR1 reads SGHRS; CDR2 reads YFSETQ. CDR3 length: 20 amino acids. CDR3 protein: CASSSLPLTGDGSLENTIYF. The DNA of the CDR3 is TGCGCCAGCAGCTCGCTACCCCTAACAGGGGACGGATCTCTTGAAAACACCATATATTTT.

The rearrangement joins TRBV28 to TRBJ2-3; perhaps TRBD2 as D (6 bases). The V gene lost 5 bases and the J gene lost 6 bases, with 21 bases spanning the gap. The germline V gene encodes CDR1 MDHEN and CDR2 SYDVKM. The CDR3 is 16 amino acids. The CDR3 DNA is TGTGCCAGCAGTACCGGACTAAACCCAGGTCTGGATACGCAGTATTTT. It translates to CASSTGLNPGLDTQYF.

The chain couples TRBV18 to TRBJ2-3, with 8 bases identical to TRBD2. CDR1 KGHSH and CDR2 LQKENI come from the germline V gene. The CDR3 has 15 amino acids. Losses at the gene ends were 3 bases for V and 2 bases for J; bases not matched to a gene: 4. The CDR3 here is CASSPRGGNTDTQYF. The CDR3, as DNA: TGTGCCAGCTCACCCCGCGGGGGGAACACAGATACGCAGTATTTT.

V gene TRBV5-1 combines with J gene TRBJ2-4; TRBD1 agrees at 8 bases. Germline V gene data show CDR1 as SGHRS and CDR2 as YFSETQ. V shed 3 bases, J shed 4 bases, and the junction held 6 bases outside the gene matches. The CDR3 has 15 residues. In DNA, the CDR3 is TGCGCCAGCAGCTCCGGGACAGGTGATAAAAACATTCAGTACTTC. Translating gives CASSSGTGDKNIQYF. Full variable domain (rest looked up from reference TRBV5-1 and TRBJ2-4): KAGVTQTPRYLIKTRGQQVTLSCSPISGHRSVSWYQQTPGQGLQFLFEYFSETQRNKGNFPGRFSGRQFSNSRSEMNVSTLELGDSALYLCASSSGTGDKNIQYFGAGTRLSVL.

The gene calls are TRBV7-8 and TRBJ2-7; D is tentatively TRBD1 or TRBD2 (5 bases each). V gave up 5 bases and J gave up 3 bases, with 17 bases separating them. Germline values: CDR1 SGHVS, CDR2 FQNEAQ. The CDR3 length is 15 residues. CDR3: CASSPVRDAGYEQYF. The CDR3 DNA sequence: TGTGCCAGCAGCCCGGTCAGGGACGCCGGCTACGAGCAGTACTTC.

This clone was seen a few times. The genes are TRBV5-1 and TRBJ1-6; 12 positions match TRBD1. This CDR3 contains 22 residues. After removal of 2 bases from V and 5 bases from J, the junction contained 20 bases not matched to a gene. CDR1 is SGHRS, CDR2 YFSETQ, per germline. The CDR3 is CASSFRDRGHFSPSLNNSPLHF. In nucleotides, the CDR3 is TGCGCCAGCAGCTTCCGGGACAGGGGGCATTTTAGCCCATCCTTAAATAATTCACCCCTCCACTTT.

The chain joins TRBV15 to TRBJ2-5, with D perhaps TRBD2 (6 bases). The CDR3 contains 14 residues. CDR1 LNHNV and CDR2 YYDKDF come from the germline V gene (reference sequence). V was shortened by 4 bases and J by 3 bases, with 12 bases between the two germline ends. CDR3 region: CATSNGEAEETQYF. For the CDR3, the DNA is TGTGCCACCAGCAATGGGGAGGCCGAAGAGACCCAGTACTTC. Together with reference TRBV15 and TRBJ2-5, the CDR3 gives the full variable domain: DAMVIQNPRYQVTQFGKPVTLSCSQTLNHNVMYWYQQKSSQAPKLLFHYYDKDFNNEADTPDNFQSRRPNTSFCFLDIRSPGLGDTAMYLCATSNGEAEETQYFGPGTRLLVL.

This clone was seen only once. V usage is TRBV5-4 and J usage is TRBJ1-4; TRBD1 might be the D (5 bases). The CDR3 covers 15 residues. Germline V gene lookup returns CDR1 SGHNT and CDR2 YYREEE (reference sequence). Deletions cut 4 bases from V and 5 bases from J, with 15 bases between. The CDR3 region has the DNA TGTGCCAGCAGCCCGGGGGGGTTCAAAAATGAAAAACTGTTTTTT. Translating it yields CASSPGGFKNEKLFF.

J is TRBJ1-4 and V is TRBV30; D remains unclear. Germline CDR1 is GTSNPN and CDR2 is SVGIG (reference sequence). V was pared by 3 bases and J by 8 bases, with 22 bases between. There are 16 residues in the CDR3. The CDR3: CAWRPYYPGSGEKLFF. The CDR3 DNA reads TGTGCCTGGAGACCATATTATCCGGGAAGCGGAGAAAAACTGTTTTTT.

This clone was picked up a small number of times. The J gene is TRBJ2-1, the V gene TRBV7-3; the D gene is possibly TRBD1 (6 bases). This CDR3 has 15 residues. In germline, CDR1 is SGHTA, CDR2 FQGTGA. V was shortened by 4 bases and J by 4 bases, with 14 bases between the two germline ends. Here the CDR3 reads CASSWGPSAYNEQFF. As DNA, the CDR3 is TGTGCCAGCAGCTGGGGGCCATCAGCATACAATGAGCAGTTCTTC.

This sequence joins TRBV9 and TRBJ2-2; D not resolved. The CDR3 runs 14 residues. V lost 2 bases and J 6 bases, leaving 11 bases between the germline ends. Germline CDR1 SGDLS, CDR2 YYNGEE. CDR3 region: CASSVIGEPGELFF. The DNA for the CDR3 is TGTGCCAGCAGCGTCATAGGAGAACCCGGGGAGCTGTTTTTT.